This T cell receptor beta chain stems from a study of blood T cells in healthy people across ages. This CDR3 comprises 15 residues. Trimming cost V 3 bases and J 5 bases; bases outside gene matches: 2. Germline CDR1 and CDR2: SEHNR and FQNEAQ (reference sequence). Findings and limits, study-wide: The unsorted PBMCs prevented any conclusive comparison of naive versus antigen-experienced cells.

This clonotype was seen only a few times. Its antigen is unknown. Next came a second PCR, run for about 7 to 12 cycles, which used a sample-barcoded 5' primer along with a J-beta primer mix. A template-switch adaptor containing 12 random nucleotides labeled each cDNA molecule. A single record per CDR3 protein comes from TCRdb applying MiXCR to the 5' RACE reads. The sample contains about a million distinct CDR3 sequences, roughly half of which appear only once. The TCR originated in a woman aged 60-70 years in good health. Sequences were obtained from blood. This chain links TRBV7-9 with TRBJ2-4, with 12 bases lining up with TRBD2. CDR3 DNA: TGTGCCAGCAGCTTCGCTAGCGGGAGGGAAAACATTCAGTACTTC. This translates into CASSFASGRENIQYF.